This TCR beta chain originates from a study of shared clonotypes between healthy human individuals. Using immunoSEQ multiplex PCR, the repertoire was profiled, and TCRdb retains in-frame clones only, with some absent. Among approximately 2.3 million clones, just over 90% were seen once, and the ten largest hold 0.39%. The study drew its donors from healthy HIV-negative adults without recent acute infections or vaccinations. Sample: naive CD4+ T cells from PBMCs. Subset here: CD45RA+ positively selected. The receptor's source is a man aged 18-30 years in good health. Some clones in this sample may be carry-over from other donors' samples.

The CDR3 loop is CASSLGFTGYTDTQYF. The CDR3 nucleotides read TGTGCCAGCAGCTTAGGCTTTACAGGGTACACAGATACGCAGTATTTT. The chain combines TRBV11-3 with TRBJ2-3; D might be TRBD1 (6 bases). Germline loops: CDR1 SGHNT, CDR2 YENEEA. The length of the CDR3 is 16 residues. V was pared by 1 base and J by 2 bases, with 13 bases between.